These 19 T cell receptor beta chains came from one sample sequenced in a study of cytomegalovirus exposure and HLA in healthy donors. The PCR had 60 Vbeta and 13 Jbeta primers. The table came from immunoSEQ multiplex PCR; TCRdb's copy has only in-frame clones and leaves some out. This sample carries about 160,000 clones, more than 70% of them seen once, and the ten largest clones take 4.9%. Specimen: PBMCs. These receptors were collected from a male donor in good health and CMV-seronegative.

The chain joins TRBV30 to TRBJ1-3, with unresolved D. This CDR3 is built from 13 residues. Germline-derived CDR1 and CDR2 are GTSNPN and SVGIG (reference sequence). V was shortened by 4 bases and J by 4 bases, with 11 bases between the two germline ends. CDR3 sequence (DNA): TGTGCCTGGAATTGGGCGTCGGGAAACACCATATATTTT. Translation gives CAWNWASGNTIYF. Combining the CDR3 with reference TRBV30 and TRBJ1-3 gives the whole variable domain SQTIHQWPATLVQPVGSPLSLECTVEGTSNPNLYWYRQAAGRGLQLLFYSVGIGQISSEVPQNLSASRPQDRQFILSSKKLLLSDSGFYLCAWNWASGNTIYFGEGSWLTVV.

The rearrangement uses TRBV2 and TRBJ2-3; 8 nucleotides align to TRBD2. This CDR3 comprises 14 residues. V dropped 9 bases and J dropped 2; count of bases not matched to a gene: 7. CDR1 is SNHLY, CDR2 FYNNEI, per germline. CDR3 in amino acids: CARGERGTTDTQYF. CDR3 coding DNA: TGTGCCAGGGGAGAGCGGGGGACCACAGATACGCAGTATTTT. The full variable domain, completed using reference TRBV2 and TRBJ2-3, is EPEVTQTPSHQVTQMGQEVILRCVPISNHLYFYWYRQILGQKVEFLVSFYNNEISEKSEIFDDQFSVERPDGSNFTLKIRSTKLEDSAMYFCARGERGTTDTQYFGPGTRLTVL.

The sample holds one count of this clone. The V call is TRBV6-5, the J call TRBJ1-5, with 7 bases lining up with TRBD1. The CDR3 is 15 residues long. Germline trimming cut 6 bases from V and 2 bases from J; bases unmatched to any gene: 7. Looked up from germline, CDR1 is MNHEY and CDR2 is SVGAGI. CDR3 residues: CASSTSGQGNQPQHF. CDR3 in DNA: TGTGCCAGCAGCACCAGTGGACAGGGCAATCAGCCCCAGCATTTT.

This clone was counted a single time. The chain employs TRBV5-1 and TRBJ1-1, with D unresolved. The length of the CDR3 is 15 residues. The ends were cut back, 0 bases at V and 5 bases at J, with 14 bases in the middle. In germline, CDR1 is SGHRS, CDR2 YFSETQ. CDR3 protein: CASSLASAGETEAFF. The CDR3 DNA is TGCGCCAGCAGCTTGGCCTCGGCCGGGGAGACTGAAGCTTTCTTT. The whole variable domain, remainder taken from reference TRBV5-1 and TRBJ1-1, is KAGVTQTPRYLIKTRGQQVTLSCSPISGHRSVSWYQQTPGQGLQFLFEYFSETQRNKGNFPGRFSGRQFSNSRSEMNVSTLELGDSALYLCASSLASAGETEAFFGQGTRLTVV.

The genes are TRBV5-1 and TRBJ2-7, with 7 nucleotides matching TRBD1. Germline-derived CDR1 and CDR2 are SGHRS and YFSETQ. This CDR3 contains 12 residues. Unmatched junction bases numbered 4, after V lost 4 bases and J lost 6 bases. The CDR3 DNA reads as TGCGCCAGCAGCAAAGACAGGGCCGAGCAGTACTTC. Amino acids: CASSKDRAEQYF. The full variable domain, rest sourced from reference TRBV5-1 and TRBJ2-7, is KAGVTQTPRYLIKTRGQQVTLSCSPISGHRSVSWYQQTPGQGLQFLFEYFSETQRNKGNFPGRFSGRQFSNSRSEMNVSTLELGDSALYLCASSKDRAEQYFGPGTRLTVT.

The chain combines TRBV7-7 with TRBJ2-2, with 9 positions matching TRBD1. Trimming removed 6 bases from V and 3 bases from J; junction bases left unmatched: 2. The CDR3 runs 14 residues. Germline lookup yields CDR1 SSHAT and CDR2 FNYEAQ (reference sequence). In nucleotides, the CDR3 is TGTGCCAGCAGTAGGACAGGGGACACCGGGGAGCTGTTTTTT. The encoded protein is CASSRTGDTGELFF.

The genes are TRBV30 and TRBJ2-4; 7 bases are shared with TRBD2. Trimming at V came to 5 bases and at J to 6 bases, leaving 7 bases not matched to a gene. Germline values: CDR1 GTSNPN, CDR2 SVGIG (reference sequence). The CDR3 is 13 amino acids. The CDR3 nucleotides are TGTGCCTGGGAACGGGCTAGCGGAAACATTCAGTACTTC. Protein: CAWERASGNIQYF. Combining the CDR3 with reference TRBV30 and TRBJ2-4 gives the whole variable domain SQTIHQWPATLVQPVGSPLSLECTVEGTSNPNLYWYRQAAGRGLQLLFYSVGIGQISSEVPQNLSASRPQDRQFILSSKKLLLSDSGFYLCAWERASGNIQYFGAGTRLSVL.

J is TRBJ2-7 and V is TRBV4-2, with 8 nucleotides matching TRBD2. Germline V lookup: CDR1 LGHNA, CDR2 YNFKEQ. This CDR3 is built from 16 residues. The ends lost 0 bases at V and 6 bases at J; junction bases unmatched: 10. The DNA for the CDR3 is TGTGCCAGCAGCCAAGATCGAAGCGGGGGTCCCTCCGAGCAGTACTTC. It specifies CASSQDRSGGPSEQYF.

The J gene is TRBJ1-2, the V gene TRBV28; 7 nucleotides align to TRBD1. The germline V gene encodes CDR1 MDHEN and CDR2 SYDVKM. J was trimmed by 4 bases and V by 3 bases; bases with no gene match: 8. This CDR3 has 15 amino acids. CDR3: CASSFIRGSSYGYTF. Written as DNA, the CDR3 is TGTGCCAGCAGTTTCATCAGGGGGTCGAGCTATGGCTACACCTTC.

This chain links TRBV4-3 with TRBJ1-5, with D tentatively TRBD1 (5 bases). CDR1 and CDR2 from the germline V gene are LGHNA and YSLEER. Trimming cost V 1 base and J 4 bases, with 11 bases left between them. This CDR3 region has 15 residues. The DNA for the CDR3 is TGCGCCAGCAGCCAAGGATACAGGAGTAATCAGCCCCAGCATTTT. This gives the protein CASSQGYRSNQPQHF.

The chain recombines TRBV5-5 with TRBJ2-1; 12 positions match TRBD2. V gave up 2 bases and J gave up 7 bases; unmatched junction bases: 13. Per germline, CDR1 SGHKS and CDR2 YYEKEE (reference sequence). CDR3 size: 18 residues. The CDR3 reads CASSFPPRLAGEVNEQFF. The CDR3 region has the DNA TGTGCCAGCAGCTTCCCACCTCGACTAGCGGGAGAGGTAAATGAGCAGTTCTTC.

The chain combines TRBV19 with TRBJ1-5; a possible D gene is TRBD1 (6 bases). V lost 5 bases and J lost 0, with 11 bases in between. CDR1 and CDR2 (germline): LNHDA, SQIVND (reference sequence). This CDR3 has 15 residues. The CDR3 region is CASSSTGYSNQPQHF. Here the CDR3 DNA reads TGTGCCAGTAGTTCTACAGGGTATAGCAATCAGCCCCAGCATTTT.

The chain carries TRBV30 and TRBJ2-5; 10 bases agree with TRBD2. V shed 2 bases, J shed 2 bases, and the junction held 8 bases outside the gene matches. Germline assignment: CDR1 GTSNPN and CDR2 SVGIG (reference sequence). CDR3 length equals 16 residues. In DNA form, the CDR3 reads TGTGCCTGGAGTCGAGGCTCACTAGCGGGGCAAGAGACCCAGTACTTC. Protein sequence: CAWSRGSLAGQETQYF.

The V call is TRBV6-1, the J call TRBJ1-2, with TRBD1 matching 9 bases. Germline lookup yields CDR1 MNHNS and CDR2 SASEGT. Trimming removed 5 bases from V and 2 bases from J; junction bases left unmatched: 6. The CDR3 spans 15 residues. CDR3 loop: CASSLETGGNYGYTF. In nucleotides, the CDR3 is TGTGCCAGCAGTCTGGAGACAGGGGGAAACTATGGCTACACCTTC.

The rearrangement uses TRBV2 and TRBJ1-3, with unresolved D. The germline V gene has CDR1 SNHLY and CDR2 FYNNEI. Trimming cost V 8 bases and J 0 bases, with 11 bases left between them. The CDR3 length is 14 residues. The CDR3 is CASRGPTSGNTIYF. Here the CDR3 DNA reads TGTGCCAGCCGTGGGCCCACCTCTGGAAACACCATATATTTT.

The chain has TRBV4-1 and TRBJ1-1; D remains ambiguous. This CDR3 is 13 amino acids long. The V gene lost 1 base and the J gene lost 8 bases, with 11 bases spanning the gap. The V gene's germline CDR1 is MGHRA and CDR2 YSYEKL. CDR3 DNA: TGCGCCAGCAGCCAAGTAGGTGCGCGGGAAGCTTTCTTT. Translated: CASSQVGAREAFF.

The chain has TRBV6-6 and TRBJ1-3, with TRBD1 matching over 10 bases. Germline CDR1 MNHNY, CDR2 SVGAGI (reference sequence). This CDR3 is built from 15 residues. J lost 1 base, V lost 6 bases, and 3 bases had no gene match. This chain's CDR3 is CASRDRGNSGNTIYF. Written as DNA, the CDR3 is TGTGCCAGCAGGGACAGGGGGAATTCTGGAAACACCATATATTTT.

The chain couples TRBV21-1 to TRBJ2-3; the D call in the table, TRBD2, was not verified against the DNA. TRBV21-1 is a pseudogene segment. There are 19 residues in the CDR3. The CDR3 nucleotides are TGTGCCAGCAGCGTAAGACTAGCGGGGCCGCCCTCTAGCACAGATACGCAGTATTTT. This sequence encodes CASSVRLAGPPSSTDTQYF.

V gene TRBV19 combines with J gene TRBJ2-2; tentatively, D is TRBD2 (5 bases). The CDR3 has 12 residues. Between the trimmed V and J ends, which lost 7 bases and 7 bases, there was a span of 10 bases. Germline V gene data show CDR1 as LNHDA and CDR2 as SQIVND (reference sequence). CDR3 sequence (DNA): TGTGCCAGTAAACTAGTTCACGGGGAGCTGTTTTTT. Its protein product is CASKLVHGELFF.